This T cell receptor (beta chain) stems from a study of cytomegalovirus exposure and HLA in healthy donors. Study findings and constraints: Productive rates of about 87% or about 30% were seen for most TCR beta V segments in an earlier analysis. Trimming of TCR beta V- and J-genes showed a link, identified in a later analysis, to a missense DCLRE1C variant. Usually a TCR sequence was rare, but some public TCRs were found in many donors.

PCR employed 60 Vbeta and 13 Jbeta primers. Using immunoSEQ multiplex PCR, the repertoire was profiled, and TCRdb retains in-frame clones only, with some absent. Among 110,000 or so clones listed, 60% to 85% were seen once. V trimming: 8 bases; J trimming: 3 bases; junction bases outside the gene matches: 2. CDR3 length: 12 amino acids. Germline V gene lookup returns CDR1 MDHEN and CDR2 SYDVKM. With regard to this clone: Its antigen remains unknown.

The rearrangement uses TRBV28 and TRBJ2-3; 7 positions agree with TRBD1. Sequenced material: PBMCs. The clonotype comes from a man between 50 and 59 years old in good health and CMV-seropositive. The CDR3 spells CASEQGTDTQYF. CDR3 nucleotide sequence: TGTGCCAGCGAACAGGGGACAGATACGCAGTATTTT.